This is a list of T cell receptor beta chains from one sample in a study of T cell clonotyping in hematopoietic cell transplantation. Here immunoSEQ multiplex PCR was the method, and the copy in TCRdb shows in-frame clones only, minus some. Counted here are under 9,500 clones, around 97% occurring once; the ten biggest clones make up approximately 2.4%. The input for sequencing was peripheral blood mononuclear cells, taken 100 days after allogeneic stem cell transplant. The receptors here all came from a male patient over 55 who had an allogeneic stem cell transplant from a related donor, so the T cells may come from the graft donor. Some clones in this sample may be carry-over from other donors' samples. CDR3s include the opening cysteine and the closing phenylalanine or tryptophan. The D gene is left open where the match is weak. Clone size is stated in some rows and not others, as once, few, many or a class when expanded.

D: .; size: .; length: 13; V: TRBV6-5; J: TRBJ2-2; DNA: TGTGCCAGCAGTTACTCCCGGTTTGGGGAGCTGTTTTTT; CDR3: CASSYSRFGELFF
D: .; size: .; length: 14; V: TRBV30; J: TRBJ2-4; DNA: TGTGCCTGGGGGGGCAGTGTAGCCAAAAACATTCAGTACTTC; CDR3: CAWGGSVAKNIQYF
D: TRBD1; size: .; length: 15; V: TRBV2; J: TRBJ1-4; DNA: TGTGCCAGCAGCGGACAGGGGGCAACTAATGAAAAACTGTTTTTT; CDR3: CASSGQGATNEKLFF
D: .; size: .; length: 14; V: TRBV7-9; J: TRBJ1-2; DNA: TGTGCCAGCAGCTTGGGGGATTCCCTCTATGGCTACACCTTC; CDR3: CASSLGDSLYGYTF
D: .; size: once; length: 12; V: TRBV30; J: TRBJ1-6; DNA: TGTGCCTGGAGTCCGGATCATTCACCCCTCCACTTT; CDR3: CAWSPDHSPLHF
D: TRBD2; size: .; length: 14; V: TRBV4-3; J: TRBJ2-3; DNA: TGCGCCAGCAGCCAAGTTGCGGGGGCAGATACGCAGTATTTT; CDR3: CASSQVAGADTQYF
D: .; size: .; length: 13; V: TRBV6-5; J: TRBJ2-5; DNA: TGTGCCAGCAGTTATTCCAGAGGAGAGACCCAGTACTTC; CDR3: CASSYSRGETQYF
D: .; size: .; length: 19; V: TRBV7-7; J: TRBJ2-1; DNA: TGTGCTAGCAGCCCAAGGTCACCGGGGAAAATTAGCTCCTACAATGAGCAGTTCTTC; CDR3: CASSPRSPGKISSYNEQFF
D: .; size: .; length: 17; V: TRBV30; J: TRBJ1-2; DNA: TGTGCCTGGAGTCGGCGCCCCAACAGACACAGGAACTATGGCTACACCTTC; CDR3: CAWSRRPNRHRNYGYTF
D: TRBD2; size: .; length: 17; V: TRBV4-3; J: TRBJ2-2; DNA: TGCGCCAGCAGCCTAGGGGTAGCGGGGGGGTCAGGCGGGGAGCTGTTTTTT; CDR3: CASSLGVAGGSGGELFF
D: TRBD2; size: .; length: 15; V: TRBV18; J: TRBJ2-7; DNA: TGTGCCAGCTCAAAGAGCGGGACTGATTCCTACGAGCAGTACTTC; CDR3: CASSKSGTDSYEQYF
D: TRBD1; size: .; length: 15; V: TRBV7-8; J: TRBJ2-3; DNA: TGTGCCAGCAGCCTAAGGGACAGGGGGCCAGATACGCAGTATTTT; CDR3: CASSLRDRGPDTQYF
D: TRBD1; size: .; length: 15; V: TRBV7-6; J: TRBJ2-2; DNA: TGTGCCAGCAGCCACAGGGGTGGGGACACCGGGGAGCTGTTTTTT; CDR3: CASSHRGGDTGELFF
D: .; size: .; length: 16; V: TRBV7-9; J: TRBJ2-2; DNA: TGTGCCAGCAGCTTAGTTGCCGGGGTGAACACCGGGGAGCTGTTTTTT; CDR3: CASSLVAGVNTGELFF
D: TRBD2; size: .; length: 15; V: TRBV7-9; J: TRBJ2-3; DNA: TGTGCCGGGGGGGGAGCTTTTAGTAACACAGATACGCAGTATTTT; CDR3: CAGGGAFSNTDTQYF
D: TRBD1; size: .; length: 14; V: TRBV18; J: TRBJ1-2; DNA: TGTGCCAGCTCACTACAGGGGGCGGACTATGGCTACACCTTC; CDR3: CASSLQGADYGYTF
D: .; size: .; length: 15; V: TRBV7-2; J: TRBJ2-7; DNA: TGTGCCAGCAGCTTATCCCGGGGACCGTCCTACGAGCAGTACTTC; CDR3: CASSLSRGPSYEQYF
D: .; size: .; length: 16; V: TRBV4-1; J: TRBJ1-6; DNA: TGCGCCAGCAGCCAAGTGGCCGTCTCCTATAATTCACCCCTCCACTTT; CDR3: CASSQVAVSYNSPLHF
D: TRBD2; size: .; length: 15; V: TRBV4-1; J: TRBJ2-3; DNA: TGCGCCAGCAGCGTGTCTAGCGGGGGTCTAGATACGCAGTATTTT; CDR3: CASSVSSGGLDTQYF
D: .; size: .; length: 13; V: TRBV7-9; J: TRBJ1-2; DNA: TGTGCCAGCAGCCTGGGACTCGATTATGGCTACACCTTC; CDR3: CASSLGLDYGYTF
D: .; size: .; length: 17; V: TRBV4-3; J: TRBJ1-6; DNA: TGCGCCAGCAGCCAAGACTCCGGGACCCGACCTAGGTCACCCCTCCACTTT; CDR3: CASSQDSGTRPRSPLHF
D: TRBD2; size: .; length: 17; V: TRBV27; J: TRBJ2-2; DNA: TGTGCCAGCAGTTGGACTAGCGGGGGAGTTAACACCGGGGAGCTGTTTTTT; CDR3: CASSWTSGGVNTGELFF
D: .; size: .; length: 14; V: TRBV6-5; J: TRBJ2-2; DNA: TGTGCCAGCAGTTACGATTCCGGGACCGGGGAGCTGTTTTTT; CDR3: CASSYDSGTGELFF
D: .; size: once; length: 14; V: TRBV7-3; J: TRBJ2-1; DNA: TGTGCCAGCAGCGTCTCCGGTAGCAAGAATGAGCAGTTCTTC; CDR3: CASSVSGSKNEQFF
D: .; size: .; length: 14; V: TRBV2; J: TRBJ1-2; DNA: TGTGCCAGCAACCGGGGCTTCGAGAACTATGGCTACACCTTC; CDR3: CASNRGFENYGYTF
D: TRBD1; size: .; length: 16; V: TRBV2; J: TRBJ1-5; DNA: TGTGCCAGCAGGGGCCACAGGGGTCCGGGCAATCAGCCCCAGCATTTT; CDR3: CASRGHRGPGNQPQHF
D: .; size: .; length: 13; V: TRBV25-1; J: TRBJ2-7; DNA: TGTGCCAGCACACCGGGGCCCTCCTACGAGCAGTACTTC; CDR3: CASTPGPSYEQYF
D: .; size: .; length: 14; V: TRBV6-5; J: TRBJ1-1; DNA: TGTGCCAGCAGTTACTCGAAGGTGAACACTGAAGCTTTCTTT; CDR3: CASSYSKVNTEAFF
D: .; size: .; length: 14; V: TRBV5-8; J: TRBJ1-3; DNA: TGTGCCAGCAGCTTGGGAAGTACTGGAAACACCATATATTTT; CDR3: CASSLGSTGNTIYF